Shown below are 26 T cell receptor beta chains from a single sample sequenced in a study of blood T cell repertoires in COVID-19. The method was immunoSEQ multiplex PCR; TCRdb's version includes in-frame clones alone and lacks a portion of them. The profile shows 350,000 or so clones, about nine tenths of them singletons. The specimen was peripheral blood. These receptors originate from a woman younger than 45 with COVID-19, enrolled during active disease.

V is TRBV10-3 and J is TRBJ1-2; D gene ambiguous. The CDR3 is 13 residues long. Germline V gives CDR1 ENHRY, CDR2 SYGVKD. The V end lost 7 bases, the J end lost 12 bases, and 21 bases lay between the germline ends. The CDR3 is CAIKADVLVVNTF. The CDR3 DNA reads as TGTGCCATCAAAGCGGACGTTCTGGTCGTAAACACCTTC.

V and J are TRBV2 and TRBJ2-4; the D gene is possibly TRBD2 (6 bases). V shed 4 bases and J shed 8 bases, with 18 bases lying between them. The germline V gene has CDR1 SNHLY and CDR2 FYNNEI. The CDR3 spans 15 residues. For the CDR3, the DNA is TGTGCCAGCAGTGGGGATGGACATCGCGGGGACATTCAGTACTTC. Residues: CASSGDGHRGDIQYF.

The chain uses TRBV2 and TRBJ2-3; 9 bases line up with TRBD1. Germline assignment: CDR1 SNHLY and CDR2 FYNNEI. The junction had 1 base not matched to a gene; V was cut back by 2 bases and J by 1 base. This CDR3 is built from 15 residues. In nucleotides, the CDR3 is TGTGCCAGCAGTGAATGGACAGGGGGCACAGATACGCAGTATTTT. Translation gives CASSEWTGGTDTQYF.

The rearrangement joins TRBV10-3 to TRBJ2-7; 7 bases line up with TRBD2. The junction had 9 bases not matched to a gene; V was cut back by 10 bases and J by 6 bases. The CDR3 totals 12 residues. From germline, CDR1 is ENHRY and CDR2 SYGVKD. The CDR3 DNA reads TGTGCCACCGGGGCGGGGGACGGCGAGCAGTACGTC. Translated, it gives CATGAGDGEQYV.

This rearrangement joins TRBV2 to TRBJ1-2; D may be TRBD1 (6 bases). The CDR3 runs 13 residues. CDR1 is SNHLY, CDR2 FYNNEI, per germline. Between the trimmed V and J ends, which lost 4 bases and 8 bases, there was a span of 14 bases. CDR3 in amino acids: CASSVGQGRGYTF. For the CDR3, the DNA is TGTGCCAGCAGTGTAGGGCAGGGGAGAGGCTACACCTTC.

The chain recombines TRBV6-5 with TRBJ2-2; 7 positions match TRBD1. In germline, CDR1 is MNHEY, CDR2 SVGAGI. J lost 6 bases, V lost 2 bases, and 3 bases had no gene match. This CDR3 contains 14 residues. CDR3 nucleotides: TGTGCCAGCAGTTACATTCAGGGGGCCGGGGAGCTGTTTTTT. It yields the protein CASSYIQGAGELFF.

This clone was counted between two and nine times. The chain has TRBV4-1 and TRBJ1-2; TRBD1 matches 8 bases. This CDR3 spans 16 amino acids. From germline, CDR1 is MGHRA and CDR2 YSYEKL. V lost 3 bases, J lost 8 bases, and 14 bases stayed unmatched. Here the CDR3 DNA reads TGCGCCAGCAGCCAGGTTGGACAGGGTTCAGGGTCGGGCTACACCTTC. Its translation is CASSQVGQGSGSGYTF.

The gene calls are TRBV9 and TRBJ2-3; 7 bases line up with TRBD1. Germline CDR1 reads SGDLS; CDR2 reads YYNGEE. The CDR3 totals 16 residues. V lost 4 bases and J lost 3; bases outside the gene matches: 11. This CDR3 is CASSPEGGQRTDTQYF. The DNA of the CDR3 is TGTGCCAGCAGCCCAGAAGGGGGACAGAGAACAGATACGCAGTATTTT.

The chain combines TRBV7-8 with TRBJ1-1; tentative D call: TRBD1 (5 bases). The CDR3 covers 14 residues. Germline-derived CDR1 and CDR2 are SGHVS and FQNEAQ. V was pared by 5 bases and J by 1 base, with 11 bases between. DNA for the CDR3: TGTGCCAGCAGCGCGACAGTACCGAACACTGAAGCTTTCTTT. Translated, it gives CASSATVPNTEAFF.

The chain has TRBV18 and TRBJ1-2; D not certain. The ends were cut back, 6 bases at V and 5 bases at J, with 16 bases in the middle. The germline CDR1 and CDR2 sequences are KGHSH and LQKENI. This CDR3 contains 14 residues. The CDR3 reads CASSVVAEWYGYTF. CDR3 coding DNA: TGTGCCAGCTCGGTCGTGGCAGAATGGTATGGCTACACCTTC. Variable domain in full (rest from reference TRBV18 and TRBJ1-2): NAGVMQNPRHLVRRRGQEARLRCSPMKGHSHVYWYRQLPEEGLKFMVYLQKENIIDESGMPKERFSAEFPKEGPSILRIQQVVRGDSAAYFCASSVVAEWYGYTFGSGTRLTVV.

This chain joins TRBV3-1 (or the pseudogene TRBV3-2) and TRBJ2-3, with TRBD2 matching over 9 bases. The CDR3 runs 15 residues. Germline trimming cut 1 base from V and 1 base from J; bases unmatched to any gene: 0. Germline CDR1 is LGHDT and CDR2 is YNNKEL (reference sequence). The CDR3 loop reads CASSQVAGGTDTQYF. The CDR3 DNA reads as TGTGCCAGCAGCCAAGTAGCGGGGGGCACAGATACGCAGTATTTT.

The genes are TRBV7-2 and TRBJ2-3; maybe TRBD2 (6 bases). Germline CDR1 reads SGHTA; CDR2 reads FQGNSA. This CDR3 region has 14 residues. V was shortened by 6 bases and J by 2 bases, with 12 bases between the two germline ends. CDR3 DNA sequence: TGTGCCAGCAGGCGGGGAGCTTTCACAGATACGCAGTATTTT. Amino acids: CASRRGAFTDTQYF.

The rearrangement links TRBV24-1 to TRBJ2-7, with 8 bases identical to TRBD1. The CDR3 runs to 15 residues. Germline loops: CDR1 KGHDR, CDR2 SFDVKD. Losses at the gene ends were 4 bases for V and 1 base for J; bases not matched to a gene: 5. CDR3 nucleotide sequence: TGTGCCACCAGTGACCCCGGACAGGGTTCCTACGAGCAGTACTTC. It translates to CATSDPGQGSYEQYF.

The chain employs TRBV6-1 and TRBJ1-3; D uncertain. Trimming left V 3 bases short and J 0 bases short, with 12 bases between. Per germline, CDR1 MNHNS and CDR2 SASEGT. CDR3 length: 16 residues. The CDR3 protein is CASSEFSRISGNTIYF. As DNA, the CDR3 is TGTGCCAGCAGTGAGTTCAGCAGGATCTCTGGAAACACCATATATTTT.

The chain has TRBV13 and TRBJ1-1, with D possibly matching TRBD1 (5 bases). V dropped 5 bases and J dropped 1 base, with 14 bases sitting between them. Per the germline V gene, CDR1 is PRHDT and CDR2 is FYEKMQ (reference sequence). This CDR3 is 15 amino acids long. Here the CDR3 reads CASSAKGWGNTEAFF. The CDR3 region has the DNA TGTGCCAGCAGCGCAAAGGGGTGGGGGAACACTGAAGCTTTCTTT. Filled out from reference TRBV13 and TRBJ1-1, the complete variable domain reads AAGVIQSPRHLIKEKRETATLKCYPIPRHDTVYWYQQGPGQDPQFLISFYEKMQSDKGSIPDRFSAQQFSDYHSELNMSSLELGDSALYFCASSAKGWGNTEAFFGQGTRLTVV.

Only one count was recorded for this clone. The V call is TRBV5-1, the J call TRBJ1-6, with a weak D call TRBD1 (6 bases). V lost 4 bases and J 2 bases, leaving 10 bases between the germline ends. Germline V gene data show CDR1 as SGHRS and CDR2 as YFSETQ. There are 15 residues in the CDR3. The CDR3 DNA is TGCGCCAGCAGCGCACAGGGCGCCTATAATTCACCCCTCCACTTT. Its translation is CASSAQGAYNSPLHF.

The chain joins TRBV6-6 to TRBJ1-2; 10 positions match TRBD1. The ends lost 8 bases at V and 7 bases at J; junction bases unmatched: 1. This CDR3 has 11 amino acids. CDR1 MNHNY and CDR2 SVGAGI come from the germline V gene (reference sequence). CDR3 nucleotides: TGTGCCAGCGGGACAGGGGTTGGCTACACCTTC. As protein: CASGTGVGYTF.

The chain links TRBV6-6 to TRBJ1-3; 9 bases fit TRBD1. Germline trimming cut 7 bases from V and 7 bases from J; bases unmatched to any gene: 14. Per the germline V gene, CDR1 is MNHNY and CDR2 is SVGAGI (reference sequence). The CDR3 length is 16 residues. CDR3 bases: TGTGCCAGCACCCCGACAGGGGGAGGTCGGCGGAACACCATATATTTT. This translates into CASTPTGGGRRNTIYF.

The CDR3 DNA follows: TGCAGTGCTAGTAGACAGCGGACAGGCCTCAATCAGCCCCAGCATTTT. Translating it yields CSASRQRTGLNQPQHF. The J gene is TRBJ1-5, the V gene TRBV20-1; 7 bases line up with TRBD1. Germline CDR1 DFQATT, CDR2 SNEGSKA (reference sequence). J gave up 3 bases and V 3 bases, and 11 bases lay outside the gene matches. The CDR3 covers 16 residues.

The chain combines TRBV5-1 with TRBJ2-5; 9 bases are shared with TRBD2. After removal of 6 bases from V and 4 bases from J, the junction contained 4 bases not matched to a gene. Per the germline V gene, CDR1 is SGHRS and CDR2 is YFSETQ. The CDR3 extends over 13 amino acids. CDR3 bases: TGCGCCAGCAATCTAGCGGGGCGAGAGACCCAGTACTTC. It translates to CASNLAGRETQYF.

This chain links TRBV10-3 with TRBJ2-5; D is possibly TRBD2 (6 bases). Germline lookup yields CDR1 ENHRY and CDR2 SYGVKD. Trimming took off 3 bases at V and 7 bases at J, with 18 bases between the two ends. CDR3 size: 15 residues. CDR3 DNA sequence: TGTGCCATCAGTGATTATCGGGGTGGTAGCGGGACCCAGTACTTC. This encodes CAISDYRGGSGTQYF.

This clone was detected once. The chain uses TRBV9 and TRBJ1-1, with D uncertain. The CDR3 consists of 14 residues. Germline-derived CDR1 and CDR2 are SGDLS and YYNGEE. V dropped 0 bases and J dropped 3 bases, with 9 bases sitting between them. The CDR3 is CASSVGDFHTEAFF. The CDR3 DNA sequence: TGTGCCAGCAGCGTAGGAGACTTCCACACTGAAGCTTTCTTT.

The chain couples TRBV19 to TRBJ1-5, with D perhaps matching TRBD1 (6 bases). Germline V gene data show CDR1 as LNHDA and CDR2 as SQIVND (reference sequence). The ends were cut back, 5 bases at V and 7 bases at J, with 15 bases in the middle. The CDR3 consists of 14 residues. Here the CDR3 DNA reads TGTGCCAGTAGTTCATTCACAGGGCGGCAGCCCCAGCATTTT. Residues: CASSSFTGRQPQHF.

The sample holds one count of this clone. This chain links TRBV2 with TRBJ1-2; no clear D. This CDR3 has 12 amino acids. The germline CDR1 and CDR2 sequences are SNHLY and FYNNEI. V was cut by 2 bases and J by 10 bases, with 11 bases left in between. In nucleotides, the CDR3 is TGTGCCAGCAGTGAACAATGGGCCGACTACACCTTC. Amino acids: CASSEQWADYTF.

This chain uses TRBV11-2 with TRBJ2-4; 8 bases map to TRBD1. Per the germline V gene, CDR1 is SGHAT and CDR2 is FQNNGV. The trim removed 0 bases at V and 9 bases at J, leaving 1 base unmatched. The CDR3 sequence is 13 residues long. The CDR3 region has the DNA TGTGCCAGCAGCTTAGAGGGACAGGCCATTCAGTACTTC. Translation gives CASSLEGQAIQYF. Based on the CDR3 plus reference TRBV11-2 and TRBJ2-4, the full variable domain is EAGVAQSPRYKIIEKRQSVAFWCNPISGHATLYWYQQILGQGPKLLIQFQNNGVVDDSQLPKDRFSAERLKGVDSTLKIQPAKLEDSAVYLCASSLEGQAIQYFGAGTRLSVL.

This chain joins TRBV5-6 and TRBJ2-2, with D unclear. Germline loops: CDR1 SGHDT, CDR2 YYEEEE. V was cut by 1 base and J by 8 bases, with 9 bases left in between. CDR3 length: 13 amino acids. CDR3 nucleotide sequence: TGTGCCAGCAGCTTGTATTTGTCGGGGGAGCTGTTTTTT. The encoded protein is CASSLYLSGELFF.